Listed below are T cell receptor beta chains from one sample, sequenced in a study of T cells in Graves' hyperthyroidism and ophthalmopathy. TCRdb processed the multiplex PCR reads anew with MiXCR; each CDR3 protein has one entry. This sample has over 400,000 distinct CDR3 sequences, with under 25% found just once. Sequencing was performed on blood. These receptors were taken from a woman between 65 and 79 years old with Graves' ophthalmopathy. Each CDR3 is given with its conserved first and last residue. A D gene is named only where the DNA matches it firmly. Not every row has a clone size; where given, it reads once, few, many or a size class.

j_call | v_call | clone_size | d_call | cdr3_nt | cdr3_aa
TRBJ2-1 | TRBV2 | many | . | TGTGCCAGCAGGGGGGGGCTTAGCCGGCAGTTCTTC | CASRGGLSRQFF
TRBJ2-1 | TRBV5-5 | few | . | TGTGCCAGCAGCCGTCTCGAGGGACCGAGCTACAATGAGCAGTTCTTC | CASSRLEGPSYNEQFF
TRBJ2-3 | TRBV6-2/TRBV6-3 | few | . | TGTGCCAGCCAGCGGGACAGCGCAGATACGCAGTATTTT | CASQRDSADTQYF
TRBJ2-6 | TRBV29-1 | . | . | TGCAGCGTTGTAGTTCAGGGATCTGGGGCCAACGTCCTGACTTTC | CSVVVQGSGANVLTF
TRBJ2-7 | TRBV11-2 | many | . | TGTGCCAGCAGCTTACTAGCGAGGGGATCCGAGCAGTACTTC | CASSLLARGSEQYF
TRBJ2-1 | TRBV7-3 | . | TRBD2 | TGTGCCAGCAGCATCTCCGGGACTAGCGGGGGTGAGCAGTTCTTC | CASSISGTSGGEQFF
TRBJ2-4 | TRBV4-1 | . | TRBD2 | TGCGCCAGCAGCCGATCAATAGCGGGAGGAGACATTCAGTACTTC | CASSRSIAGGDIQYF
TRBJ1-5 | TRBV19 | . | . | TGTGCCAGTAGTATCCGGGGCAATACGGGCAATCAGCCCCAGCATTTT | CASSIRGNTGNQPQHF
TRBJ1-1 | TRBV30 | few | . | TGTGCCTGGAATTTATACAGGAACACTGAAGCTTTCTTT | CAWNLYRNTEAFF
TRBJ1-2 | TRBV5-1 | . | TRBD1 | TGCGCCAGCAGCTTGGGGGGGACAGGGGCCTATGGCTACACCTTC | CASSLGGTGAYGYTF
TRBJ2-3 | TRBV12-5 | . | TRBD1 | TGTGCTAGTGGTTTGGTAAGGGGGCAGAGCACAGATACGCAGTATTTT | CASGLVRGQSTDTQYF
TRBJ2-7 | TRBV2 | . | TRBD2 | TGTGCCAGCAGTGAGGGGGTAGCGGGAGTCGAGCAGTACTTC | CASSEGVAGVEQYF
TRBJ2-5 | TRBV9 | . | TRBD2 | TGTGCCAGCAGCCCACTAGCGGGTTACCAAGAGACCCAGTACTTC | CASSPLAGYQETQYF
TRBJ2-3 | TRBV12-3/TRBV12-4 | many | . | TGTGCCAGCAGACGGTGGAGCGGGTACACAGATACGCAGTATTTT | CASRRWSGYTDTQYF
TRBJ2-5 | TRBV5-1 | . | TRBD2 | TGCGCCAGCAGCTTATTGGGACTAGCGGGAGAAAAAGAGACCCAGTACTTC | CASSLLGLAGEKETQYF
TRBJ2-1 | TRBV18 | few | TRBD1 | TGTGCCAGCTCACCTAACAGGGGGGTCGATGAGCAGTTCTTC | CASSPNRGVDEQFF
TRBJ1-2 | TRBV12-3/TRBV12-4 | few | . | TGTGCCAGCAGTAAAGGGACGGCCTATTATGGCTACACCTTC | CASSKGTAYYGYTF
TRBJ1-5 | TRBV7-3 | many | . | TGTGCCAGCAGCTTATCATACAGTGGGAATCAGCCCCAGCATTTT | CASSLSYSGNQPQHF
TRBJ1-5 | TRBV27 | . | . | TGTGCCAGCAGCCCCATCTTTGTCGGAGGGCTAGGCAATCAGCCCCAGCATTTT | CASSPIFVGGLGNQPQHF
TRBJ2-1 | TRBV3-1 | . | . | TGTGCCAGCAGCCAAGAGACAGGCCCCTCGGGGAATGAGCAGTTCTTC | CASSQETGPSGNEQFF
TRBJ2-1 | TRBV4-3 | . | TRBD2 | TGCGCCAGCAGCCAAGAAGCGTTGAGCGGGGGTTACAATGAGCAGTTCTTC | CASSQEALSGGYNEQFF
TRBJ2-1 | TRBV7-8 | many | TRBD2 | TGTGCCAGCACCCCGGGTAGCGGGAGACAATACAATGAGCAGTTCTTC | CASTPGSGRQYNEQFF
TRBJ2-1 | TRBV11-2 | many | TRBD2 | TGTGCCAGCAGCTTAGATCGAGGAGCGGGGGATGAGCAGTTCTTC | CASSLDRGAGDEQFF
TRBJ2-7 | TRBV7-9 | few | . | TGTGCCAGCAGCAGAACCCGGGGACGTACCTACGAGCAGTACTTC | CASSRTRGRTYEQYF
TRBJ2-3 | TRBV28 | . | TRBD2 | TGTGCCAGCAGGGCGGGAGGTGCAGATACGCAGTATTTT | CASRAGGADTQYF
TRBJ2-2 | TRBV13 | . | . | TGTGCCAGCAGCGTCGGGACAAGATACACCGGGGAGCTGTTTTTT | CASSVGTRYTGELFF
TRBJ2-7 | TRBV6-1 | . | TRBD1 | TGTGCCAGCAGGACAGGGGGCGCGGTGCAGTACTTC | CASRTGGAVQYF
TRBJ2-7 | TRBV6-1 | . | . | TGTGCCAGCAGTTCGACGGGGGGCCTACTCTCCTACGAGCAGTACTTC | CASSSTGGLLSYEQYF
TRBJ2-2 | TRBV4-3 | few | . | TGCGCCAGCAGCCAAGATATCAGGTTGGGGGAGCTGTTTTTT | CASSQDIRLGELFF
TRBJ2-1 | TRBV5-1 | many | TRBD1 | TGCGCCAGCAGCTCGGGACAGGGATGGGTGGACAATGAGCAGTTCTTC | CASSSGQGWVDNEQFF
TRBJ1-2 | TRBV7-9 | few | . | TGTGCCAGCAGCTCGCAAGCGGGCTACACCTTC | CASSSQAGYTF
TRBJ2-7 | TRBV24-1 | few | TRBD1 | TGTGCCACCAGTGCTAGGCAGGGGGTGATATGGGAGCAGTACTTC | CATSARQGVIWEQYF
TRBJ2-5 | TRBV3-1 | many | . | TGTGCCAGCAGCCAACGGGCGGGGCAAGAGACCCAGTACTTC | CASSQRAGQETQYF
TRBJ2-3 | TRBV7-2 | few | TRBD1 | TGTGCCAGCAGCTTACCAGCAGGGGGCCCTGATACGCAGTATTTT | CASSLPAGGPDTQYF
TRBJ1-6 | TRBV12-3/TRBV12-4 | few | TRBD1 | TGTGCCAGCAGCCCAGACAGGGGTATTTCACCCCTCCACTTT | CASSPDRGISPLHF
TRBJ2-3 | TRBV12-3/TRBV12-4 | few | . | TGTGCCAGCGGGAAAATAGGAGATACGCAGTATTTT | CASGKIGDTQYF
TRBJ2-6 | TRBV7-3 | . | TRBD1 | TGTGCCAGCAGCCCGGGGACAGGGGGGACTGGGGCCAACGTCCTGACTTTC | CASSPGTGGTGANVLTF
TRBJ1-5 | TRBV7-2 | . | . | TGTGCCAGCAGCTCCCCAGGGGTCCCCTATCAGCCCCAGCATTTT | CASSSPGVPYQPQHF
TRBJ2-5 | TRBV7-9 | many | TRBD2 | TGTGCCAGCAGCTCTGGGCTAGCGGGAGCCGACCAGTACTTC | CASSSGLAGADQYF
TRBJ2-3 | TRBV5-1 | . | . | TGCGCCAGCAGCTCCAGGATGCTGCAAATTGATACGCAGTATTTT | CASSSRMLQIDTQYF
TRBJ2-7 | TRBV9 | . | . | TGTGCCAGCAGCGTACCAGCGGAGGAGTACGAGCAGTACTTC | CASSVPAEEYEQYF
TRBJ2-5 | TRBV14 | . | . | TGTGCCAGCAGCCGAGTCACCCAAGAGACCCAGTACTTC | CASSRVTQETQYF